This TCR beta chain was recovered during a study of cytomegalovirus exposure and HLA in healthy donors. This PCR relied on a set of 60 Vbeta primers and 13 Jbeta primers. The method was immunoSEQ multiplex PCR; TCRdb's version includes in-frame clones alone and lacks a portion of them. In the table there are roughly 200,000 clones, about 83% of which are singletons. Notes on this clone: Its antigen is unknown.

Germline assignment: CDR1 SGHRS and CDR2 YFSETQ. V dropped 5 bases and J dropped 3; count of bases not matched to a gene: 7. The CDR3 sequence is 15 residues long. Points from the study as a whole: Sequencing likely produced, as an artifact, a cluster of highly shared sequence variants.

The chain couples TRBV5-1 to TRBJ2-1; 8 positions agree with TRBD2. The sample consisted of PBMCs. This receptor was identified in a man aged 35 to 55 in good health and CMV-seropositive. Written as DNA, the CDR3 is TGCGCCAGCAGACCACTAGCGGACCACTACAATGAGCAGTTCTTC. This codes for CASRPLADHYNEQFF.